The 15 T cell receptor beta chains below all came from one sample that was sequenced in a study of blood T cell repertoires in COVID-19. Produced via immunoSEQ multiplex PCR; TCRdb's table is partial and in-frame only. This sample yields around 100,000 clones, of which around four fifths are seen a single time; 7.9% belongs to the top ten. Sequenced input: peripheral blood. These TCRs come from a man aged 65 to 85 with acute or convalescent COVID-19.

This rearrangement joins TRBV7-2 to TRBJ2-1; perhaps TRBD1 as D (5 bases). There are 13 residues in the CDR3. V was clipped by 5 bases and J by 15 bases, with 20 bases between them. Germline values: CDR1 SGHTA, CDR2 FQGNSA. The CDR3 reads CASSLERDRRPFF. The CDR3 DNA follows: TGTGCCAGCAGCCTAGAACGAGACAGAAGACCGTTCTTC.

The V and J genes are TRBV14 and TRBJ1-6; 7 positions agree with TRBD1. With V trimmed by 0 bases and J by 10 bases, 9 bases remained unmatched. Germline CDR1 and CDR2: SGHDN and FVKESK. The length of the CDR3 is 16 residues. The chain's CDR3 is CASSQDRGSVYSPLHF. The CDR3 DNA is TGTGCCAGCAGCCAAGACAGGGGGAGCGTTTACTCACCCCTCCACTTT.

This clone was picked up a small number of times. The chain uses TRBV3-1 (or the pseudogene TRBV3-2) and TRBJ1-1, with D possibly TRBD1 on 6 matching bases. This CDR3 is built from 15 residues. CDR1 and CDR2 from the germline V gene are LGHDT and YNNKEL (reference sequence). Trimming removed 4 bases at V and 2 bases at J, with 14 bases between. CDR3 sequence reads: CASSRSTGKNTEAFF. The CDR3 coding sequence is TGTGCCAGCAGCCGATCTACAGGGAAAAACACTGAAGCTTTCTTT.

The rearrangement joins TRBV9 to TRBJ2-1, with 10 positions matching TRBD1. V lost 4 bases to trimming and J lost 4 bases; unmatched junction nucleotides: 8. Germline CDR1 SGDLS, CDR2 YYNGEE. The CDR3 extends over 16 amino acids. CDR3 nucleotide sequence: TGTGCCAGCAGCCCTAGGGACAGGGGTCTATACAATGAGCAGTTCTTC. It yields the protein CASSPRDRGLYNEQFF.

V is TRBV19 and J is TRBJ1-1; tentative D call: TRBD1 (5 bases). Germline CDR1 reads LNHDA; CDR2 reads SQIVND (reference sequence). The germline V and J ends were trimmed by 3 bases and 8 bases, with 13 bases remaining between them. CDR3 length: 13 residues. The chain's CDR3 is CASSIPDKREAFF. The CDR3 bases are TGTGCCAGTAGTATCCCGGACAAAAGGGAAGCTTTCTTT.

The chain employs TRBV5-1 and TRBJ1-2; tentatively, D is TRBD1 (5 bases). Per the germline V gene, CDR1 is SGHRS and CDR2 is YFSETQ. CDR3 length equals 15 residues. Trimming shortened V by 0 bases and J by 4 bases, and 13 bases separated the two germline ends. CDR3: CASSLGQPGPYGYTF. In DNA, the CDR3 is TGCGCCAGCAGCTTGGGCCAACCAGGGCCCTATGGCTACACCTTC.

V gene TRBV28 combines with J gene TRBJ1-1; 9 bases match TRBD1. The CDR3 totals 15 residues. Trimming took 7 bases from V and 5 from J; bases not matched to a gene: 11. Germline V gene sequence: CDR1 MDHEN, CDR2 SYDVKM. The CDR3 loop is CASTPGTGGLTEAFF. The CDR3 region has the DNA TGTGCCAGCACCCCTGGAACAGGGGGCTTGACTGAAGCTTTCTTT.

This clone was counted between two and nine times. The chain recombines TRBV4-1 with TRBJ2-3; 14 bases are a match to TRBD2. The CDR3 contains 17 residues. The junction had 7 bases not matched to a gene; V was cut back by 3 bases and J by 5 bases. CDR1 is MGHRA and CDR2 is YSYEKL in the germline V gene. CDR3 sequence reads: CASSHIPGTSGGDTQYF. In DNA form, the CDR3 reads TGCGCCAGCAGCCATATCCCCGGGACTAGCGGGGGAGATACGCAGTATTTT.

The CDR3: CASSQAQAGGFETQYF. The CDR3 region has the DNA TGTGCCAGCAGCCAAGCTCAGGCAGGGGGCTTTGAGACCCAGTACTTC. The genes are TRBV14 and TRBJ2-5; TRBD1 matches at 8 bases. Germline CDR1 reads SGHDN; CDR2 reads FVKESK. V was pared by 1 base and J by 5 bases, with 9 bases of the junction left unmatched. CDR3 length: 16 amino acids. The complete variable domain, with remaining parts taken from reference TRBV14 and TRBJ2-5, reads EAGVTQFPSHSVIEKGQTVTLRCDPISGHDNLYWYRRVMGKEIKFLLHFVKESKQDESGMPNNRFLAERTGGTYSTLKVQPAELEDSGVYFCASSQAQAGGFETQYFGPGTRLLVL.

On this clone itself: A read error may produce the germline difference seen at one junction end. This rearrangement joins TRBV11-2 to TRBJ2-1, with 9 bases matching TRBD2. Germline CDR1 reads SGHAT; CDR2 reads FQNNGV. The CDR3 has 15 amino acids. In nucleotides, the CDR3 is TGTGCCAGCACCTTAACTAGCGGGCCTTACAATGAGCAGTTCTTC. Protein: CASTLTSGPYNEQFF. The full variable domain, its missing parts supplied by reference TRBV11-2 and TRBJ2-1, is EAGVAQSPRYKIIEKRQSVAFWCNPISGHATLYWYQQILGQGPKLLIQFQNNGVVDDSQLPKDRFSAERLKGVDSTLKIQPAKLEDSAVYLCASTLTSGPYNEQFFGPGTRLTVL.

The chain's CDR3 is CASRHRDNKRETQYF. The CDR3 DNA reads as TGTGCCAGTAGACACCGGGACAATAAAAGGGAGACCCAGTACTTC. J is TRBJ2-5 and V is TRBV19, with D perhaps matching TRBD1 (6 bases). V was cut by 6 bases and J by 5 bases, with 19 bases left in between. The CDR3 loop spans 15 amino acids. Germline values: CDR1 LNHDA, CDR2 SQIVND (reference sequence).

The chain couples TRBV9 to TRBJ1-2, with a possible D match to TRBD1 (6 bases). V lost 0 bases and J 5 bases, leaving 8 bases between the germline ends. CDR3 length equals 13 residues. CDR1 SGDLS and CDR2 YYNGEE come from the germline V gene. The CDR3 reads CASSVGRGYGYTF. The CDR3 DNA follows: TGTGCCAGCAGCGTAGGCAGGGGATATGGCTACACCTTC.

The count of this clone is one. The chain links TRBV3-1 (or the pseudogene TRBV3-2) to TRBJ1-6; 10 bases fit TRBD1. With 4 bases clipped from V and 9 bases from J, the junction kept 9 bases outside the gene matches. The CDR3 covers 16 residues. Germline CDR1 LGHDT, CDR2 YNNKEL (reference sequence). The CDR3 reads CASSLGQGRRSSPLHF. The CDR3 nucleotides read TGTGCCAGCAGCCTGGGACAGGGGCGACGGAGTTCACCCCTCCACTTT.

CDR3 sequence (DNA): TGCGCCAGCAGCTTGGCTGGGACAGATCCCTACGAGCAGTACTTC. It encodes CASSLAGTDPYEQYF. The chain joins TRBV5-1 to TRBJ2-7; 7 nucleotides agree with TRBD1. The V segment lost 0 bases and the J segment 2 bases; nucleotides outside the gene matches: 5. The germline gives CDR1 SGHRS, CDR2 YFSETQ. The CDR3 has 15 amino acids.

This clone was detected only a few times. The J gene is TRBJ2-1, the V gene TRBV7-2, with 10 bases matching TRBD2. CDR3 length: 15 amino acids. V gave up 1 base and J gave up 7 bases; unmatched junction bases: 4. Germline V lookup: CDR1 SGHTA, CDR2 FQGNSA. CDR3 loop: CASSLVASGSNEQFF. The CDR3 nucleotides read TGTGCCAGCAGCTTAGTGGCTAGCGGGAGTAATGAGCAGTTCTTC. Based on the CDR3 plus reference TRBV7-2 and TRBJ2-1, the full variable domain is GAGVSQSPSNKVTEKGKDVELRCDPISGHTALYWYRQSLGQGLEFLIYFQGNSAPDKSGLPSDRFSAERTGGSVSTLTIQRTQQEDSAVYLCASSLVASGSNEQFFGPGTRLTVL.